These T cell receptor beta chains were read from a single sample in a study of siplizumab effects on memory and regulatory T cells. TCRdb's copy holds only in-frame clones and misses some; the assay was immunoSEQ multiplex PCR. The sample contains about 50,000 clones, roughly 87% of which appear only once. The sequenced material came from naive CD8+ T cells sorted from blood. All receptors come from a human donor in good health. Both conserved end residues are part of each CDR3. The D gene is left open where the match is weak. Not all rows give a size; the values are once, few, many and, for expanded clones, a class.

j_call v_call clone_size d_call cdr3_aa cdr3_nt
TRBJ1-2 TRBV7-9 few . CASSLGGGTNYGYTF TGTGCCAGCAGCTTAGGTGGGGGGACTAACTATGGCTACACCTTC
TRBJ2-2 TRBV5-6 . . CASSLIASGELFF TGTGCCAGCAGTCTTATAGCGTCAGGGGAGCTGTTTTTT
TRBJ2-2 TRBV14 . . CASSQLGTGELFF TGTGCCAGCAGCCAACTCGGGACCGGGGAGCTGTTTTTT
TRBJ2-1 TRBV11-2 once . CASSLYPRGDLNEQFF TGTGCCAGCAGCTTATACCCCCGGGGAGACCTCAATGAGCAGTTCTTC
TRBJ2-3 TRBV10-2 . TRBD2 CAAKGTPGGTQYF TGCGCCGCGAAGGGGACTCCGGGGGGGACGCAGTATTTT
TRBJ1-5 TRBV5-6 . . CASSLAGTTYQPQHF TGTGCCAGCAGCTTGGCCGGGACCACTTATCAGCCCCAGCATTTT
TRBJ1-5 TRBV21-1 few . CASRQGVNQPQHF TGTGCCAGTCGACAGGGGGTCAATCAGCCCCAGCATTTT
TRBJ1-3 TRBV9 . TRBD1 CASSVGDSSGNTIYF TGTGCCAGCAGCGTAGGGGACAGCTCTGGAAACACCATATATTTT
TRBJ2-7 TRBV29-1 . TRBD1 CSVEWPDRDYEQYF TGCAGCGTTGAATGGCCGGACAGGGACTACGAGCAGTACTTC
TRBJ2-7 TRBV5-1 . TRBD2 CASSLAVGGAYEQYF TGCGCCAGCAGCTTGGCCGTGGGAGGGGCCTACGAGCAGTACTTC
TRBJ2-7 TRBV5-5 . . CASSWGKTYEQYF TGTGCCAGCAGCTGGGGGAAGACCTACGAGCAGTACTTC
TRBJ1-5 TRBV9 once . CASSVGPYSNQPQHF TGTGCCAGCAGCGTAGGACCTTATAGCAATCAGCCCCAGCATTTT
TRBJ2-2 TRBV29-1 . . CSVEGNTGELFF TGCAGCGTTGAAGGTAACACCGGGGAGCTGTTTTTT
TRBJ2-2 TRBV11-2 once . CASSERGGTQPRAGELFF TGTGCCAGCAGCGAGCGGGGAGGGACACAACCTAGGGCCGGGGAGCTGTTTTTT
TRBJ2-2 TRBV7-6 . . CASSLEAQAYGELFF TGTGCCAGCAGCTTAGAAGCCCAGGCCTACGGGGAGCTGTTTTTT
TRBJ2-2 TRBV7-7 few . CASSNQGRGNTGELFF TGTGCTAGCAGCAACCAGGGGAGAGGAAACACCGGGGAGCTGTTTTTT
TRBJ2-2 TRBV4-1 . . CASSQGPPGTGELFF TGCGCCAGCAGCCAAGGCCCTCCAGGAACCGGGGAGCTGTTTTTT
TRBJ2-1 TRBV5-6 once . CASSLGRLYNEQFF TGTGCCAGCAGCTTGGGCCGATTATACAATGAGCAGTTCTTC
TRBJ2-7 TRBV7-2 . . CASSLDPRGANEQYF TGTGCCAGCAGCTTAGATCCCCGGGGGGCAAACGAGCAGTACTTC
TRBJ2-2 TRBV4-1 few . CASSQTRANTGELFF TGCGCCAGCAGCCAGACTAGGGCGAACACCGGGGAGCTGTTTTTT
TRBJ2-7 TRBV10-2 . . CASTTPGLSHEQYF TGCGCCAGCACCACCCCCGGGTTATCGCACGAGCAGTACTTC
TRBJ2-1 TRBV2 . TRBD2 CASSDGLAGGNEQFF TGTGCCAGCTCCGACGGACTAGCGGGAGGGAATGAGCAGTTCTTC
TRBJ1-4 TRBV10-2 . . CASSASGTRDEKLFF TGCGCCAGCAGTGCCAGCGGGACGAGAGACGAAAAACTGTTTTTT
TRBJ1-2 TRBV7-3 . TRBD1 CASSLDRASHYGYTF TGTGCCAGCAGCTTAGACAGGGCAAGTCACTATGGCTACACCTTC
TRBJ2-3 TRBV5-5 . . CASSNPADTQYF TGTGCCAGCAGCAACCCCGCAGATACGCAGTATTTT
TRBJ2-7 TRBV19 . . CASSIQGTYEQYF TGTGCCAGTTCTATACAGGGTACCTACGAGCAGTACTTC
TRBJ2-3 TRBV7-6 . . CASKGRVTDTQYF TGTGCCAGCAAGGGCAGGGTCACAGATACGCAGTATTTT
TRBJ2-7 TRBV7-9 . TRBD1 CASSLARDRAYEQYF TGTGCCAGCAGCTTAGCCCGGGACAGAGCCTACGAGCAGTACTTC
TRBJ2-3 TRBV19 . TRBD2 CASSAGGIDTQYF TGTGCCAGTAGTGCGGGAGGGATAGATACGCAGTATTTT
TRBJ2-1 TRBV2 . . CATTVLGGEQFF TGTGCTACTACAGTGCTGGGCGGTGAGCAGTTCTTC
TRBJ2-6 TRBV28 . TRBD1 CASSGTGVAGANVLTF TGTGCCAGCAGTGGGACAGGGGTCGCTGGGGCCAACGTCCTGACTTTC